This T cell receptor (beta chain) originates from a study of T-cell reconstitution after alpha-beta-depleted transplantation in children. The CDR3 loop spans 14 amino acids. From germline, CDR1 is MRHNA and CDR2 SNTAGT. Trimming removed 6 bases from V and 3 bases from J, with 14 bases in between. The library targeted TCRbeta and was prepared with unique molecular identifiers. One entry per CDR3 protein results from TCRdb running MiXCR on the PCR reads. The sample has over 200,000 distinct CDR3 sequences, approximately 9% seen once. This clonotype was seen a handful of times. The sequence was collected from a human donor who donated a stem cell graft to a child with acute lymphoblastic leukemia. The chain combines TRBV6-4 with TRBJ1-1; weak D call: TRBD1 (5 bases). The specimen comprised PBMCs from the stem cell graft donor, sampled from the stem cell graft. The CDR3 DNA sequence: TGTGCCAGCAGGAAGGGACTGTGGGACACTGAAGCTTTCTTT. Protein: CASRKGLWDTEAFF.